These T cell receptor beta chains were read from a single sample in a study of cytomegalovirus exposure and HLA in healthy donors. Method: immunoSEQ multiplex PCR; TCRdb's copy keeps in-frame clones and lacks some. The sample yields about 150,000 clones, 65% to 85% seen once. Material: PBMCs. These receptors originate from a male donor in good health and CMV-seropositive. Each CDR3 is given with its conserved first and last residue. D genes are given only for firm matches. Clone size is shown for a subset of rows, as once, few, many or a class of expanded clone.

size,D,V,J,CDR3,DNA
NA,TRBD2,TRBV6-6,TRBJ2-2,CASSQSGMGGELFF,TGTGCCAGCAGCCAAAGCGGGATGGGCGGGGAGCTGTTTTTT
few,NA,TRBV28,TRBJ2-7,CASLQGSARSYEQYF,TGTGCCAGCCTGCAGGGGTCCGCGCGCTCCTACGAGCAGTACTTC
once,NA,TRBV6-5,TRBJ2-5,CASSYSRRGRAETQYF,TGTGCCAGCAGTTACTCGCGGAGGGGGAGGGCAGAGACCCAGTACTTC
NA,NA,TRBV4-1,TRBJ2-7,CASSQIGQSYEQYF,TGCGCCAGCAGCCAGATAGGACAGTCCTACGAGCAGTACTTC
NA,TRBD2,TRBV10-3,TRBJ2-1,CAITGTSGGGNEQFF,TGTGCCATCACTGGGACTAGCGGAGGGGGTAATGAGCAGTTCTTC
few,NA,TRBV5-4,TRBJ1-1,CASFLRGGTEAFF,TGTGCCAGCTTCCTACGGGGGGGGACTGAAGCTTTCTTT
NA,TRBD1,TRBV7-9,TRBJ1-2,CASSSGQGRRGYTF,TGTGCCAGCAGCTCGGGACAGGGGAGACGTGGCTACACCTTC
NA,NA,TRBV6-5,TRBJ1-3,CASSYPGGNTIYF,TGTGCCAGCAGTTACCCAGGGGGAAACACCATATATTTT
NA,NA,TRBV5-6,TRBJ2-7,CASSLPGMKNEQYF,TGTGCCAGCAGCTTGCCGGGGATGAAAAACGAGCAGTACTTC
NA,TRBD1,TRBV19,TRBJ2-7,CASSWGQISYEQYF,TGTGCCAGTAGTTGGGGACAGATCTCCTACGAGCAGTACTTC
NA,NA,TRBV7-6,TRBJ1-2,CASSLGGGYGYTF,TGTGCCAGCAGCTTAGGAGGGGGCTATGGCTACACCTTC
NA,TRBD1,TRBV28,TRBJ1-2,CASSSTGGGYTF,TGTGCCAGCAGTTCTACAGGGGGGGGCTACACCTTC
NA,TRBD2,TRBV25-1,TRBJ2-5,CASSEWDSGRGETQYF,TGTGCCAGCAGTGAATGGGATAGCGGGAGAGGTGAGACCCAGTACTTC
NA,TRBD1,TRBV7-8,TRBJ1-6,CASSFNQGGNSPLHF,TGTGCCAGCAGCTTTAATCAGGGGGGTAATTCACCCCTCCACTTT
NA,TRBD1,TRBV28,TRBJ2-7,CASRNGQGWTYEQYF,TGTGCCAGCAGAAACGGACAGGGGTGGACCTACGAGCAGTACTTC
NA,TRBD2,TRBV15,TRBJ2-3,CATSRQRAGRADTQYF,TGTGCCACCAGCAGACAGAGAGCGGGAAGGGCAGATACGCAGTATTTT
NA,TRBD1,TRBV2,TRBJ2-7,CASNQGAPYEQYF,TGTGCCAGCAACCAGGGGGCCCCCTACGAGCAGTACTTC
NA,TRBD2,TRBV15,TRBJ2-3,CATSRELLAGGGDTQYF,TGTGCCACCAGCAGAGAACTGCTAGCGGGAGGCGGAGATACGCAGTATTTT
NA,TRBD1,TRBV7-9,TRBJ2-1,CASSLRQGAPFYNEQFF,TGTGCCAGCAGCTTACGGCAGGGGGCTCCTTTCTACAATGAGCAGTTCTTC
NA,NA,TRBV19,TRBJ2-2,CASSPTGELFF,TGTGCCAGTAGCCCGACCGGGGAGCTGTTTTTT
few,TRBD1,TRBV16,TRBJ1-5,CASSPGQDPNQPQHF,TGTGCCAGCAGCCCCGGACAGGACCCCAATCAGCCCCAGCATTTT
NA,NA,TRBV5-6,TRBJ2-3,CASSLGWLGTDTQYF,TGTGCCAGCAGCTTGGGGTGGCTGGGCACAGATACGCAGTATTTT
NA,NA,TRBV9,TRBJ1-5,CASSGQSNQPQHF,TGTGCCAGCAGCGGCCAGAGCAATCAGCCCCAGCATTTT
NA,NA,TRBV14,TRBJ2-7,CASSQDGRASYEQYF,TGTGCCAGCAGCCAAGATGGCAGGGCCTCCTACGAGCAGTACTTC
NA,TRBD2,TRBV6-1,TRBJ2-2,CASRNGLARGGELFF,TGTGCCAGCAGGAACGGACTAGCGAGGGGCGGGGAGCTGTTTTTT
NA,NA,TRBV15,TRBJ1-2,CATTDLALGANYGYTF,TGTGCCACCACCGACCTTGCTTTGGGAGCTAACTATGGCTACACCTTC
NA,NA,TRBV5-1,TRBJ2-5,CASSSGLGETQYF,TGCGCCAGCAGCTCGGGACTTGGAGAGACCCAGTACTTC
NA,NA,TRBV7-2,TRBJ1-1,CASSLDSTRARGNTEAFF,TGTGCCAGCAGCTTAGACTCCACGAGGGCGCGGGGGAACACTGAAGCTTTCTTT
NA,TRBD1,TRBV7-9,TRBJ2-7,CASSLGTVTYEQYF,TGTGCCAGCAGCTTGGGGACAGTAACCTACGAGCAGTACTTC
NA,TRBD2,TRBV30,TRBJ2-1,CAWSVRGGRASVNEQFF,TGTGCCTGGAGTGTACGAGGCGGGAGGGCCTCTGTCAATGAGCAGTTCTTC
NA,TRBD1,TRBV10-3,TRBJ1-1,CASSGTGDTEAFF,TGTGCCAGTTCCGGGACAGGGGACACTGAAGCTTTCTTT
NA,NA,TRBV11-2,TRBJ1-1,CASSAGDSNTEAFF,TGTGCCAGCAGCGCGGGGGATTCGAACACTGAAGCTTTCTTT
NA,TRBD1,TRBV28,TRBJ1-3,CASSLRGQAGGPGNTIYF,TGTGCCAGCAGTTTAAGGGGACAGGCCGGGGGGCCTGGAAACACCATATATTTT